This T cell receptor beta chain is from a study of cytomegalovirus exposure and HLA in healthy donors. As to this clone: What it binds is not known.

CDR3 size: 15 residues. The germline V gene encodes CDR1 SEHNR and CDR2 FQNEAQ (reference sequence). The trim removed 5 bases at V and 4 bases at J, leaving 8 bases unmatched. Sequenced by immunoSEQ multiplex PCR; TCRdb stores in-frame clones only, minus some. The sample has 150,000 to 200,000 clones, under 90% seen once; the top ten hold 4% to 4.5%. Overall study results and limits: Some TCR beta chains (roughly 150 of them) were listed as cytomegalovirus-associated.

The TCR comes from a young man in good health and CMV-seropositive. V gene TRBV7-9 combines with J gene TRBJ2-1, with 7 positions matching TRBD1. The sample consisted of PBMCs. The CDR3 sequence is CASSLGDSEYNEQFF. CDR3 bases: TGTGCCAGCAGCCTGGGGGACAGCGAATACAATGAGCAGTTCTTC.